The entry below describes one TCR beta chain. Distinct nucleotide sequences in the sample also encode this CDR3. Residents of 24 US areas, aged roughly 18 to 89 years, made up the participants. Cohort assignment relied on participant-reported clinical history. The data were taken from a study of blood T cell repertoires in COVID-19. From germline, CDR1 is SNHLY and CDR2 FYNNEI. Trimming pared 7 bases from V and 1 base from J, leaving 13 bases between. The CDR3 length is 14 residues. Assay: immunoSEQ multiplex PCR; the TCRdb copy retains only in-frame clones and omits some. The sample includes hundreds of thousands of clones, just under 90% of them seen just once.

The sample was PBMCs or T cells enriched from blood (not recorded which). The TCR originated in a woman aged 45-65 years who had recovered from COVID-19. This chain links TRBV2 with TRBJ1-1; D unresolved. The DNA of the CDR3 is TGTGCCAGCATCCTAGGGCGGGAGAACACTGAAGCTTTCTTT. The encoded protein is CASILGRENTEAFF.